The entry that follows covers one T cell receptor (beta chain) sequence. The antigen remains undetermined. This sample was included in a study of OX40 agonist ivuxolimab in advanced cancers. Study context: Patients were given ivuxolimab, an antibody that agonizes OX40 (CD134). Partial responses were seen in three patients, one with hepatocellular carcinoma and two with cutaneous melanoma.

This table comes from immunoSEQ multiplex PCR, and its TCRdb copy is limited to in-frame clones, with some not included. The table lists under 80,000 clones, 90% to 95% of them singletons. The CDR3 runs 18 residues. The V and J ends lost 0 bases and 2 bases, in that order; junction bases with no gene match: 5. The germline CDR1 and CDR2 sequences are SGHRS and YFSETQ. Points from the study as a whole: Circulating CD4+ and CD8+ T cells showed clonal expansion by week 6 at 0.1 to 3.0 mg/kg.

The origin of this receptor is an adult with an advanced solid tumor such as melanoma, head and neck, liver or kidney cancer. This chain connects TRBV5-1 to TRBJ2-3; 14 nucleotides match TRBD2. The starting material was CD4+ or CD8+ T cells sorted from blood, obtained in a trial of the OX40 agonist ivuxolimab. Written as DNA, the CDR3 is TGCGCCAGCAGCTTGGTCGGGACTAGCGGGAGTGTCACAGATACGCAGTATTTT. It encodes CASSLVGTSGSVTDTQYF.